This T cell receptor (beta chain) was recorded in a study of identical twins. General study results and limits: Memory repertoires lacked the insertion deficit that abundant cord blood beta clonotypes showed.

From the 5' RACE reads, TCRdb called clonotypes with MiXCR, one entry per CDR3 protein. Of 700,000 or so distinct CDR3 sequences in the sample, around 20% were seen once. J was trimmed by 3 bases and V by 4 bases; bases with no gene match: 16. This CDR3 region has 18 residues. Looked up from germline, CDR1 is SGHRS and CDR2 is YFSETQ. In this sample, this clonotype turned up many times. The antigen is unknown. These same data were also listed under a study on T cells expressing NK-cell markers. That work states: The sequencing cohort of eight donors included seven HCMV-seropositive individuals and one seronegative individual.

This chain connects TRBV5-1 to TRBJ2-3; 8 positions match TRBD1. The specimen sequenced was PBMCs. This sequence originates from a young woman in good health. Here the CDR3 DNA reads TGCGCCAGCAGCCCTATAAGTAACCGGGACAGGCTGACAGATACGCAGTATTTT. It translates to CASSPISNRDRLTDTQYF.